The 8 T cell receptor beta chains reported below all come from one sample, sequenced in a study of T cells after yellow fever vaccination. Via MiXCR, TCRdb re-called the 5' RACE reads, giving one row per CDR3 protein. Altogether about 240,000 distinct CDR3 sequences are present, around 7% being singletons, with the ten largest covering 0.65% to 0.9%. Material: CD4+ T cells sorted from PBMCs, obtained 15 days after the yellow fever booster vaccination. These receptors came from a man aged 30 to 39 who received the YFV17D yellow fever vaccine.

This clonotype was counted many times. The chain is built from TRBV12-3 or TRBV12-4 and TRBJ2-7; D remains unclear. Trimming stripped 3 bases from V and 2 bases from J, with 5 bases between. There are 12 residues in the CDR3. CDR3 region: CASSFLPYEQYF. DNA of the CDR3: TGTGCCAGCAGTTTTCTTCCCTACGAGCAGTACTTC.

The chain recombines TRBV12-3 or TRBV12-4 with TRBJ2-3; TRBD1 matches at 8 bases. Trimming took 3 bases from V and 1 from J; bases not matched to a gene: 6. The length of the CDR3 is 16 residues. This CDR3 is CASSFGRGPGTDTQYF. CDR3 nucleotides: TGTGCCAGCAGTTTCGGCAGGGGGCCGGGCACAGATACGCAGTATTTT.

This clonotype was detected a few times. This chain joins TRBV19 and TRBJ2-2; D may match TRBD1 or TRBD2 (5 bases each). Germline lookup yields CDR1 LNHDA and CDR2 SQIVND (reference sequence). V was pared by 4 bases and J by 6 bases, with 15 bases between. This CDR3 contains 15 residues. DNA of the CDR3: TGTGCCAGTAGTACGCCGGGACGAAATGCCGGGGAGCTGTTTTTT. This encodes CASSTPGRNAGELFF.

This clonotype appeared a few times. A much larger clonotype is one base distant, so this may be a read error. The V and J genes are TRBV7-6 and TRBJ2-3; D call uncertain. The CDR3 covers 11 residues. Germline CDR1 and CDR2: SGHVS and FNYEAQ. The CDR3 DNA sequence: TGTGCCAGCAGCTTCACAGATAAGCAGTATTTT. This encodes CASSFTDKQYF.

This clonotype appeared a few times. The rearrangement joins TRBV5-1 to TRBJ1-6, with D perhaps TRBD1 (5 bases). CDR3 length: 16 residues. The V and J ends lost 7 bases and 5 bases respectively, with 19 bases between them. Germline V gives CDR1 SGHRS, CDR2 YFSETQ. CDR3 residues: CASRYGTSRNNSPLHF. CDR3 in DNA: TGCGCCAGCCGATACGGGACTTCAAGGAATAATTCACCCCTCCACTTT.

In its sample, this clonotype was seen a few times. The rearrangement links TRBV6-1 to TRBJ2-2; D not certain. Trimming shortened V by 5 bases and J by 2 bases, and 15 bases separated the two germline ends. Germline CDR1 and CDR2: MNHNS and SASEGT. This CDR3 spans 16 amino acids. The CDR3: CASSRRFNLNTGELFF. DNA of the CDR3: TGTGCCAGCAGTCGGCGATTCAATCTCAACACCGGGGAGCTGTTTTTT.

Of note for this clonotype: This may arise from a read error, as a much more abundant clone is one base away. The V and J genes are TRBV11-2 and TRBJ2-5, with TRBD1 matching over 10 bases. CDR1 is SGHAT and CDR2 is FQNNGV in the germline V gene. The V gene end was trimmed by 1 base and the J gene end by 5 bases; junction bases not matched to a gene: 7. The CDR3 runs 16 residues. CDR3 in amino acids: CASSLVGTGVCETQYF. The CDR3 DNA reads TGTGCCAGCAGCTTAGTAGGGACAGGGGTCTGTGAGACCCAGTACTTC. Looking up the rest from reference TRBV11-2 and TRBJ2-5 gives the full variable domain: EAGVAQSPRYKIIEKRQSVAFWCNPISGHATLYWYQQILGQGPKLLIQFQNNGVVDDSQLPKDRFSAERLKGVDSTLKIQPAKLEDSAVYLCASSLVGTGVCETQYFGPGTRLLVL.

In this sample, this clonotype turned up a few times. The chain joins TRBV6-1 to TRBJ1-6, with D possibly TRBD1 on 5 matching bases. The germline V gene encodes CDR1 MNHNS and CDR2 SASEGT. Trimming stripped 6 bases from V and 0 bases from J, with 15 bases between. This CDR3 contains 17 residues. In DNA form, the CDR3 reads TGTGCCAGCAGACCGGGGCCCTGGGACTCCTATAATTCACCCCTCCACTTT. As protein: CASRPGPWDSYNSPLHF.